This entry features one T cell receptor beta chain sequence. Its target is unknown. PCR was performed using 60 Vbeta and 13 Jbeta primers. TCRdb's table, derived via immunoSEQ multiplex PCR, lists solely in-frame clones and lacks some. Altogether roughly 160,000 clones are present, roughly 80% being singletons, with the ten largest covering about 4.5%. These data are taken from a study of cytomegalovirus exposure and HLA in healthy donors. The CDR3 contains 17 residues. Study-wide findings and caveats: Per a later analysis, approximately 16,000 TCR beta sequences showed association with HLA alleles at 0.05 false discovery rate. Later analysis associated a missense DCLRE1C variant with TCR beta V- and J-gene trimming.

The sample comprised PBMCs. This clonotype was obtained from a man aged 35 to 55 in good health and CMV-seronegative. V gene TRBV21-1 combines with J gene TRBJ1-2. TRBV21-1 is a pseudogene segment. The CDR3 sequence is CASSNTRVQGGNYGYTF. In DNA form, the CDR3 reads TGTGCCAGCAGCAATACTCGAGTCCAGGGAGGCAACTATGGCTACACCTTC.